The entry that follows covers one TCR beta chain sequence. The sample originates from a study of T cells after posttransplantation cyclophosphamide. Libraries were prepared by immunoSEQ multiplex PCR; TCRdb keeps only in-frame clonotypes and omits some of them. The table lists roughly 49,000 clones, approximately 86% of them singletons. V lost 3 bases and J 6 bases, leaving 15 bases between the germline ends. Germline CDR1 and CDR2: GTSNPN and SVGIG (reference sequence). The CDR3 is made up of 15 amino acids. The sequence was collected from a man younger than 40 with a blood cancer, CMV-positive, and with a related stem cell donor. The chain couples TRBV30 to TRBJ1-6; weak D call: TRBD1 (5 bases). The sequenced sample was PBMCs. The CDR3: CAWRGGTASNSPLHF. CDR3 sequence (DNA): TGTGCCTGGAGAGGCGGGACGGCGAGTAATTCACCCCTCCACTTT. Looking up the rest from reference TRBV30 and TRBJ1-6 gives the full variable domain: SQTIHQWPATLVQPVGSPLSLECTVEGTSNPNLYWYRQAAGRGLQLLFYSVGIGQISSEVPQNLSASRPQDRQFILSSKKLLLSDSGFYLCAWRGGTASNSPLHFGNGTRLTVT.